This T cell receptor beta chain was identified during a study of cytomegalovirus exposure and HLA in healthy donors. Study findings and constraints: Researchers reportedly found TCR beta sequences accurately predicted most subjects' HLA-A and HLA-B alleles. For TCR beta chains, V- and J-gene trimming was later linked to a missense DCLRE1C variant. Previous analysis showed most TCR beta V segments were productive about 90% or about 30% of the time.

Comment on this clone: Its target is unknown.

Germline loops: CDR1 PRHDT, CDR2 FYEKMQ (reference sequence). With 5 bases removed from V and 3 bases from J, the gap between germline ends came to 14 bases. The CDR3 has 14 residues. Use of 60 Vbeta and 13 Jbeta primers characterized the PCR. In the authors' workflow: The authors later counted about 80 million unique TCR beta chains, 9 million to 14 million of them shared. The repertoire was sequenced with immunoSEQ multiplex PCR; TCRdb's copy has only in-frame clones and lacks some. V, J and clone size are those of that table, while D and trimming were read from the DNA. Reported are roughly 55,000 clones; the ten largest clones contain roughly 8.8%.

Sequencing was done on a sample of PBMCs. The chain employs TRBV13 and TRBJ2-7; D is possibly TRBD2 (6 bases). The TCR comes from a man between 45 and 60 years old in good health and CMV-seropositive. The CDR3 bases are TGTGCCAGCAGCCCCCTGGGAGCGGGCTACGAGCAGTACTTC. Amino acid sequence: CASSPLGAGYEQYF. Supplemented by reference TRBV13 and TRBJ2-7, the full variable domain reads AAGVIQSPRHLIKEKRETATLKCYPIPRHDTVYWYQQGPGQDPQFLISFYEKMQSDKGSIPDRFSAQQFSDYHSELNMSSLELGDSALYFCASSPLGAGYEQYFGPGTRLTVT.